Detailed here is one T cell receptor (beta chain). This sample was included in a study of T cell changes during pregnancy in multiple sclerosis. Germline CDR1 is SGHDT and CDR2 is YYEEEE. Trimming took off 2 bases at V and 0 bases at J, with 8 bases between the two ends. This CDR3 is 14 amino acids long. The table came from immunoSEQ multiplex PCR; TCRdb's copy has only in-frame clones and leaves some out. The repertoire holds around 35,000 clones, with under 90% as singletons. The sequence was collected from a female donor with multiple sclerosis, enrolled in a pregnancy study. The chain links TRBV5-6 to TRBJ1-2; D gene uncertain. This specimen was CD8+ T cells from peripheral blood mononuclear cells, taken after pregnancy. As DNA, the CDR3 is TGTGCCAGCAGCTTTGCGGGTGCTAACTATGGCTACACCTTC. Translating it yields CASSFAGANYGYTF.